This T cell receptor (beta chain) was observed in a study of blood T cell repertoires in COVID-19. Study overall: T cells, B-cell-depleted T cells, or PBMCs supplied cDNA or gDNA.

The repertoire was sequenced with immunoSEQ multiplex PCR; TCRdb's copy has only in-frame clones and lacks some. The data contain a few hundred thousand clones, over 80% of them seen just once; the ten biggest clones take up around 1.3%. Participants came from some 26 US areas, aged about 18 to 95 years. Membership in each cohort depended on participant-reported clinical history. The V end was cut by 10 bases, the J end by 0 bases, with 12 bases between. From germline, CDR1 is ENHRY and CDR2 SYGVKD. The CDR3 totals 13 residues. This TCR was sampled from a human donor in a cohort exposed to, infected with or recovered from COVID-19 (not recorded which). The donor label of this sample is uncertain. Sample: PBMCs or T cells enriched from blood (not recorded which). The chain uses TRBV10-3 and TRBJ1-1; D not certain. Here the CDR3 reads CATLAAMNTEAFF. CDR3 DNA: TGTGCCACTCTCGCGGCCATGAACACTGAAGCTTTCTTT.